What follows are 21 T cell receptor beta chains derived from one specimen sequenced in a study of cytomegalovirus exposure and HLA in healthy donors. PCR primers comprised 60 Vbeta and 13 Jbeta primers. Only in-frame clones appear in the TCRdb table, and some are missing; sequencing was by immunoSEQ multiplex PCR. Here the sample spans 110,000 or so clones, approximately 69% being singletons. Material: PBMCs. The receptors here all came from a woman in her fifties or sixties in good health and CMV-seropositive.

This chain connects TRBV19 to TRBJ2-7, with D perhaps matching TRBD1 (5 bases). Trimming stripped 6 bases from V and 1 base from J, with 16 bases between. The CDR3 consists of 15 residues. Germline CDR1 is LNHDA and CDR2 is SQIVND (reference sequence). In DNA form, the CDR3 reads TGTGCCAGTAGATCCCAGGACACTCCTTCCTACGAGCAGTACTTC. It yields the protein CASRSQDTPSYEQYF.

The gene calls are TRBV7-2 and TRBJ1-1; 9 nucleotides line up with TRBD1. The trim removed 5 bases at V and 5 bases at J, leaving 3 bases unmatched. Germline-derived CDR1 and CDR2 are SGHTA and FQGNSA. This CDR3 spans 13 amino acids. The CDR3 nucleotides are TGTGCCAGCAGCAATGACAGGGGGACTGAAGCTTTCTTT. Its protein product is CASSNDRGTEAFF.

The V call is TRBV18, the J call TRBJ1-2; 7 nucleotides align to TRBD1. The CDR3 has 12 residues. In germline, CDR1 is KGHSH, CDR2 LQKENI. J was trimmed by 6 bases and V by 3 bases; bases with no gene match: 1. For the CDR3, the DNA is TGTGCCAGCTCACCTACAGGGGATGGCTACACCTTC. It yields the protein CASSPTGDGYTF.

The chain recombines TRBV19 with TRBJ1-5, with TRBD1 as a possible D gene (6 bases). Germline CDR1 LNHDA, CDR2 SQIVND (reference sequence). CDR3 length: 14 amino acids. V lost 4 bases and J 5 bases, leaving 12 bases between the germline ends. The CDR3 sequence is CASSTGDRYQPQHF. Written as DNA, the CDR3 is TGTGCCAGTAGTACAGGGGACCGGTATCAGCCCCAGCATTTT.

The chain carries TRBV6-6 and TRBJ1-1, with D perhaps matching TRBD1 (5 bases). Between the trimmed V and J ends, which lost 2 bases and 11 bases, there was a span of 12 bases. Germline-derived CDR1 and CDR2 are MNHNY and SVGAGI (reference sequence). CDR3 length equals 12 residues. The CDR3 coding sequence is TGTGCCAGCAGTTACGAGCAGGGTAAGGCTTTCTTT. Protein product: CASSYEQGKAFF.

V gene TRBV9 combines with J gene TRBJ2-7; TRBD2 agrees at 10 bases. The CDR3 sequence is 14 residues long. V trimming: 0 bases; J trimming: 6 bases; junction bases outside the gene matches: 3. Germline V gene lookup returns CDR1 SGDLS and CDR2 YYNGEE. The CDR3 reads CASSVETSGTEQYF. CDR3 coding DNA: TGTGCCAGCAGCGTAGAAACTAGCGGGACCGAGCAGTACTTC.

The genes are TRBV4-2 and TRBJ2-3, with 14 bases fitting TRBD2. Germline CDR1 LGHNA, CDR2 YNFKEQ. Trimming took 4 bases from V and 4 from J; bases not matched to a gene: 4. The CDR3 contains 16 residues. This CDR3 is CASSPQTSGGADTQYF. In DNA form, the CDR3 reads TGTGCCAGCAGCCCTCAGACTAGCGGGGGGGCAGATACGCAGTATTTT.

The chain recombines TRBV10-3 with TRBJ2-7, with D unclear. The germline V gene has CDR1 ENHRY and CDR2 SYGVKD. This CDR3 is built from 12 residues. The germline V and J ends were trimmed by 8 bases and 5 bases, with 13 bases remaining between them. The CDR3 region has the DNA TGTGCCATCCGCGGTCCCGCTGACGAGCAGTACTTC. As protein: CAIRGPADEQYF.

The rearrangement joins TRBV5-1 to TRBJ2-1; 9 nucleotides line up with TRBD2. CDR3 length: 16 amino acids. The germline gives CDR1 SGHRS, CDR2 YFSETQ. V gave up 4 bases and J gave up 8 bases; unmatched junction bases: 13. The CDR3 region is CASSPLTAGGRDEQFF. CDR3 sequence (DNA): TGCGCCAGCAGCCCGTTGACGGCGGGGGGGCGGGATGAGCAGTTCTTC.

The V gene is TRBV19, the J gene TRBJ1-5; D perhaps matches TRBD1 (5 bases). V lost 5 bases and J 4 bases, leaving 9 bases between the germline ends. From germline, CDR1 is LNHDA and CDR2 SQIVND (reference sequence). This CDR3 is 13 amino acids long. The CDR3 sequence: CASSWGDNQPQHF. CDR3 in DNA: TGTGCCAGTAGTTGGGGGGATAATCAGCCCCAGCATTTT.

CDR3 in DNA: TGTGCCAGCAGTCTCAGGGGAATGGATTTTGGCTACACCTTC. Its protein product is CASSLRGMDFGYTF. The chain is built from TRBV27 and TRBJ1-2; a weak D match, TRBD1 (6 bases). Germline CDR1 MNHEY, CDR2 SMNVEV (reference sequence). Trimming took 5 bases from V and 7 from J, leaving 17 bases between them. The CDR3 covers 14 residues.

The rearrangement uses TRBV4-2 and TRBJ2-3, with 7 bases aligning to TRBD2. CDR3 length: 15 residues. The germline CDR1 and CDR2 sequences are LGHNA and YNFKEQ. With 1 base clipped from V and 4 bases from J, the junction kept 5 bases outside the gene matches. The CDR3 sequence: CASSQGLAGPDTQYF. The CDR3 DNA reads TGTGCCAGCAGCCAAGGACTAGCTGGCCCAGATACGCAGTATTTT.

Only one count was recorded for this clone. V and J are TRBV30 and TRBJ1-4; possible D gene TRBD1, 5 bases. Looked up from germline, CDR1 is GTSNPN and CDR2 is SVGIG (reference sequence). The CDR3 contains 14 residues. Trimming cost V 5 bases and J 7 bases, with 17 bases left between them. CDR3 residues: CAWGGLGGSEKLFF. CDR3 coding DNA: TGTGCCTGGGGGGGATTGGGGGGATCTGAAAAACTGTTTTTT.

The genes are TRBV27 and TRBJ1-1; a possible D gene is TRBD1 (6 bases). CDR1 is MNHEY, CDR2 SMNVEV, per germline (reference sequence). The CDR3 extends over 14 amino acids. With 6 bases removed from V and 1 base from J, the gap between germline ends came to 12 bases. The CDR3 DNA reads TGTGCCAGCAGGGAAACGGGACAGAACACTGAAGCTTTCTTT. Translating gives CASRETGQNTEAFF.

This chain uses TRBV28 with TRBJ1-3; D possibly corresponds to TRBD1 (5 bases). CDR3 length: 15 residues. V gave up 3 bases and J gave up 0 bases, with 9 bases separating them. From germline, CDR1 is MDHEN and CDR2 SYDVKM. CDR3 region: CASSFQGLSGNTIYF. The CDR3 DNA sequence: TGTGCCAGCAGTTTCCAGGGCCTCTCTGGAAACACCATATATTTT.

This clone was observed a few times. The V call is TRBV23-1, the J call TRBJ2-5; a weak D match, TRBD1 (6 bases). TRBV23-1 is annotated as an ORF whose role is uncertain. This CDR3 is built from 14 residues. V was clipped by 4 bases and J by 3 bases, with 12 bases between them. CDR3 residues: CASSPDRPKETQYF. The CDR3 region has the DNA TGCGCCAGCAGTCCCGACAGGCCTAAAGAGACCCAGTACTTC.

The chain combines TRBV28 with TRBJ1-3; 10 bases line up with TRBD1. The V gene end was trimmed by 3 bases and the J gene end by 0 bases; junction bases not matched to a gene: 14. Germline V gives CDR1 MDHEN, CDR2 SYDVKM. CDR3 size: 20 residues. The CDR3 loop is CASSFPPRDRGPISGNTIYF. The CDR3 region has the DNA TGTGCCAGCAGTTTTCCCCCCCGGGACAGGGGTCCTATCTCTGGAAACACCATATATTTT. Complete variable domain (other parts from reference TRBV28 and TRBJ1-3): DVKVTQSSRYLVKRTGEKVFLECVQDMDHENMFWYRQDPGLGLRLIYFSYDVKMKEKGDIPEGYSVSREKKERFSLILESASTNQTSMYLCASSFPPRDRGPISGNTIYFGEGSWLTVV.

As regards this clone: In the same sample, other DNA sequences code for this CDR3. This chain connects TRBV6-6 to TRBJ1-1, with 8 bases identical to TRBD1. The CDR3 loop spans 13 amino acids. Per the germline V gene, CDR1 is MNHNY and CDR2 is SVGAGI (reference sequence). With 4 bases clipped from V and 10 bases from J, the junction kept 8 bases outside the gene matches. Here the CDR3 DNA reads TGTGCCAGCAGTTCGACAGGGGAGGGGGCAGCTTTCTTT. Translated: CASSSTGEGAAFF.

The chain employs TRBV7-2 and TRBJ1-4, with unresolved D. The CDR3 covers 15 residues. V was cut by 5 bases and J by 0 bases, with 10 bases left in between. CDR1 and CDR2 (germline): SGHTA, FQGNSA. CDR3 residues: CASSPQISTNEKLFF. The CDR3 DNA is TGTGCCAGCAGCCCTCAGATTTCAACTAATGAAAAACTGTTTTTT.

On this clone: The junction differs from germline at one of its ends, possibly a read error. This chain links TRBV5-1 with TRBJ1-5, with D unclear. CDR1 and CDR2 (germline): SGHRS, YFSETQ. CDR3 length: 15 amino acids. The CDR3 sequence: CASSENTGRHHPQHF. CDR3 coding DNA: TGCGCCAGCAGCGAGAATACCGGGAGGCATCATCCCCAGCATTTT.

V and J are TRBV7-9 and TRBJ1-2, with 9 bases lining up with TRBD1. Unmatched junction bases numbered 3, after V lost 5 bases and J lost 5 bases. Germline assignment: CDR1 SEHNR and CDR2 FQNEAQ (reference sequence). The CDR3 contains 13 residues. The CDR3 nucleotides are TGTGCCAGCAGCCCCGGGACAGGGTATGGCTACACCTTC. Protein product: CASSPGTGYGYTF.